The present T cell receptor (beta chain) was sequenced within a study of identifying expanded T cells in peripheral blood. Germline values: CDR1 SEHNR, CDR2 FQNEAQ (reference sequence). The CDR3 totals 15 residues. With V trimmed by 5 bases and J by 3 bases, 4 bases remained unmatched. Here immunoSEQ multiplex PCR was the method, and the copy in TCRdb shows in-frame clones only, minus some. The table shows about 76,000 clones, with roughly 81% occurring only once. This clone was seen only once. The origin of this receptor is a person between 18 and 75 years old in good health. The chain is built from TRBV7-9 and TRBJ2-3, with 11 bases aligning to TRBD2. Material: blood. CDR3 coding DNA: TGTGCCAGCAGCCTGACTAGCGGGATTACAGATACGCAGTATTTT. This translates into CASSLTSGITDTQYF.